The 17 T cell receptor beta chains below were found in one sample sequenced in a study of T cells in Graves' hyperthyroidism and ophthalmopathy. Amplification of TCR beta CDR3 regions used RNA as the template. First-round RT-PCR of the TCR CDR3 relied on the HTBI primer set. TCRdb called the multiplex PCR reads again in MiXCR, with one record for every CDR3 protein. This sample yields hundreds of thousands of distinct CDR3 sequences, of which around a sixth are seen a single time; 16% belongs to the top ten. The sequencing sample was made of blood. The receptors stem from a woman between 45 and 60 years old with Graves' hyperthyroidism that later progressed to Graves' ophthalmopathy.

This clonotype was seen a few times. The chain carries TRBV6-5 and TRBJ1-6, with TRBD1 matching 8 bases. This CDR3 comprises 16 residues. Germline trimming cut 0 bases from V and 8 bases from J; bases unmatched to any gene: 6. From germline, CDR1 is MNHEY and CDR2 SVGAGI. Here the CDR3 DNA reads TGTGCCAGCAGTTACTCCCCCGGGACAGGCTATTCACCCCTCCACTTT. It encodes CASSYSPGTGYSPLHF.

The chain is built from TRBV19 and TRBJ1-5; D not resolved. CDR3 length: 14 amino acids. The V gene lost 6 bases and the J gene lost 0 bases, with 9 bases spanning the gap. Germline loops: CDR1 LNHDA, CDR2 SQIVND (reference sequence). CDR3 coding DNA: TGTGCCAGTAGGAACTGGTATAGCAATCAGCCCCAGCATTTT. Translation gives CASRNWYSNQPQHF.

This clonotype was seen more than once but under ten times. The gene calls are TRBV12-3 or TRBV12-4 and TRBJ1-2; D is possibly TRBD1 (5 bases). Trimming removed 6 bases at V and 3 bases at J, with 14 bases between. This CDR3 contains 14 residues. The chain's CDR3 is CASRVAGRDYGYTF. As DNA, the CDR3 is TGTGCCAGCAGAGTAGCAGGGAGGGACTATGGCTACACCTTC.

At least ten counts were recorded for this clonotype. The rearrangement uses TRBV3-1 and TRBJ2-2, with D maybe TRBD1 (5 bases). Between the trimmed V and J ends, which lost 7 bases and 4 bases, there was a span of 13 bases. Germline V lookup: CDR1 LGHDT, CDR2 YNNKEL (reference sequence). The CDR3 sequence is 14 residues long. In DNA, the CDR3 is TGTGCCAGCACCAATACAGGTGTCACCGGGGAGCTGTTTTTT. It is translated as CASTNTGVTGELFF.

This clonotype was seen ten or more times. For the CDR3, the DNA is TGCAGCGCTGTGGCTGCCAGTAATGAAAAACTGTTTTTT. Its protein is CSAVAASNEKLFF. The chain has TRBV29-1 and TRBJ1-4; D ambiguous. CDR1 is SQVTM and CDR2 is ANQGSEA in the germline V gene. The CDR3 is 13 residues long. V was clipped by 7 bases and J by 4 bases, with 13 bases between them. The full variable domain, in which reference TRBV29-1 and TRBJ1-4 provide the parts outside the CDR3, is SAVISQKPSRDICQRGTSLTIQCQVDSQVTMMFWYRQQPGQSLTLIATANQGSEATYESGFVIDKFPISRPNLTFSTLTVSNMSPEDSSIYLCSAVAASNEKLFFGSGTQLSVL.

The chain uses TRBV6-6 and TRBJ1-5, with 7 positions matching TRBD1. This CDR3 spans 14 amino acids. Germline CDR1 MNHNY, CDR2 SVGAGI (reference sequence). V shed 2 bases and J 5 bases; nucleotides not matched to a gene: 3. CDR3 nucleotides: TGTGCCAGCAGTTACCCAGGGGGAGATCAGCCCCAGCATTTT. Translated: CASSYPGGDQPQHF.

This clonotype was seen only a few times. J is TRBJ1-2 and V is TRBV19, with 10 bases lining up with TRBD1. The germline CDR1 and CDR2 sequences are LNHDA and SQIVND (reference sequence). The CDR3 is 16 residues long. J gave up 7 bases and V 2 bases, and 10 bases lay outside the gene matches. The CDR3 loop reads CASSILTGDRGIGYTF. The CDR3 nucleotides read TGTGCCAGTAGTATACTTACGGGGGACAGGGGAATTGGCTACACCTTC. The whole variable domain, filled in from reference TRBV19 and TRBJ1-2, reads DGGITQSPKYLFRKEGQNVTLSCEQNLNHDAMYWYRQDPGQGLRLIYYSQIVNDFQKGDIAEGYSVSREKKESFPLTVTSAQKNPTAFYLCASSILTGDRGIGYTFGSGTRLTVV.

The chain employs TRBV6-1 and TRBJ1-2; 8 bases fit TRBD1. The germline gives CDR1 MNHNS, CDR2 SASEGT. The V and J ends lost 3 bases and 8 bases, in that order; junction bases with no gene match: 11. The CDR3 length is 15 residues. CDR3 DNA sequence: TGTGCCAGCAGTGAGAGCTCGACAGGGGTTGTGGGCTACACCTTC. It is translated as CASSESSTGVVGYTF.

Only a few counts were recorded for this clonotype. The chain employs TRBV9 and TRBJ2-3, with 7 bases fitting TRBD2. Germline V gene sequence: CDR1 SGDLS, CDR2 YYNGEE. The V segment lost 2 bases and the J segment 5 bases; nucleotides outside the gene matches: 5. The CDR3 has 14 residues. Here the CDR3 reads CASSVGGYGDTQYF. The CDR3 DNA follows: TGTGCCAGCAGCGTCGGGGGGTACGGAGATACGCAGTATTTT.

This clonotype came up a few times. The rearrangement joins TRBV9 to TRBJ1-1; D is unresolved. Trimming took 3 bases from V and 3 from J, leaving 12 bases between them. The CDR3 loop spans 14 amino acids. Germline CDR1 SGDLS, CDR2 YYNGEE. The CDR3, as DNA: TGTGCCAGCAGCGCCCAACAGAGTTACACTGAAGCTTTCTTT. Residues: CASSAQQSYTEAFF.

This clonotype was detected ten times or more. This chain joins TRBV5-1 and TRBJ1-2; D unclear. This CDR3 is 19 amino acids long. The germline gives CDR1 SGHRS, CDR2 YFSETQ. Trimming cost V 4 bases and J 5 bases, with 30 bases left between them. CDR3 sequence (DNA): TGCGCCAGCAGCCCTGGTTTCCCAGGTGGCATAGGGAGGAGTTATGGCTACACCTTC. Translated, it gives CASSPGFPGGIGRSYGYTF.

The genes are TRBV3-1 and TRBJ2-5; a weak D match, TRBD2 (7 bases). V was trimmed by 0 bases and J by 5 bases, leaving 25 bases between them. CDR1 is LGHDT, CDR2 YNNKEL, per germline (reference sequence). CDR3 length: 19 amino acids. CDR3 in DNA: TGTGCCAGCAGCCAAGATTTTGGGGGGGCCGGAAAGTTAGAGGAGACCCAGTACTTC. Its translation is CASSQDFGGAGKLEETQYF.

This clonotype was detected a few times. V is TRBV6-4 and J is TRBJ1-6; D gene ambiguous. V was trimmed by 2 bases and J by 7 bases, leaving 9 bases between them. The CDR3 contains 14 residues. CDR1 and CDR2 from the germline V gene are MRHNA and SNTAGT. CDR3 in DNA: TGTGCCAGCAGTGACGAGGGAGGGAATTCACCCCTCCACTTT. Translating gives CASSDEGGNSPLHF.

There are a few counts of this clonotype. The V and J genes are TRBV7-9 and TRBJ1-3, with a weak D call TRBD1 (6 bases). The germline V gene has CDR1 SEHNR and CDR2 FQNEAQ (reference sequence). CDR3 size: 17 residues. The V and J ends lost 0 bases and 4 bases respectively, with 16 bases between them. CDR3 protein: CASSLASGRGLGNTIYF. The CDR3 coding sequence is TGTGCCAGCAGCTTAGCGTCGGGCAGGGGACTCGGAAACACCATATATTTT.

This clonotype was counted ten times or more. The chain joins TRBV12-3 or TRBV12-4 to TRBJ1-5, with 8 bases matching TRBD1. The trim removed 5 bases at V and 2 bases at J, leaving 5 bases unmatched. This CDR3 has 15 amino acids. The CDR3 is CASSETGDRNQPQHF. CDR3 bases: TGTGCCAGCAGTGAGACAGGGGATCGCAATCAGCCCCAGCATTTT.

The chain has TRBV2 and TRBJ2-7, with D possibly being TRBD2 (6 bases). CDR1 is SNHLY, CDR2 FYNNEI, per germline. CDR3 length equals 14 residues. Between the trimmed V and J ends, which lost 6 bases and 4 bases, there was a span of 16 bases. The CDR3 region has the DNA TGTGCCAGCAGGCCCCTAGCGAGCCTTTACGAGCAGTACTTC. This codes for CASRPLASLYEQYF.

This clonotype was recorded many times. This chain uses TRBV18 with TRBJ1-1; no firm D call. Trimming took 6 bases from V and 5 from J, leaving 13 bases between them. This CDR3 contains 13 residues. Germline values: CDR1 KGHSH, CDR2 LQKENI. The CDR3 protein is CASSPTSGTEAFF. The DNA for the CDR3 is TGTGCCAGCTCCCCTACGAGTGGAACTGAAGCTTTCTTT.